This TCR beta chain emerged from a study of beta chain features in type 1 diabetes. General study results and limits: Sequencing from cDNA could over-represent high-TCR-expressing cells. PCR might favor shorter templates, equally in patients and controls. Researchers report that Type 1 diabetes patients had moderately but significantly shorter TCRB CDR3s across all four CD4+ subsets.

TCRB transcripts that were expressed got sequenced, as all of the isolated RNA had been reverse transcribed. Sequencing was performed with immunoSEQ multiplex PCR; in TCRdb, only in-frame clones are kept and a portion is missing. The repertoire holds some 240,000 clones, with roughly 17% as singletons. CD4+ naive, central memory, regulatory and stem cell-like memory cells were sorted via CD45RO/CCR7/CD25/CD127/CD95/CD27. This clone turned up a few times. Its antigen remains unidentified. This clonotype originated in a man younger than 45 with type 1 diabetes. The sequencing sample was made of naive CD4+ T cells from blood.

CDR3 nucleotide sequence: TGTGCCAGCAGCACGGGACTACAAGAGACCCAGTACTTC. As protein: CASSTGLQETQYF. The V and J genes are TRBV9 and TRBJ2-5; 7 bases agree with TRBD2. V trimming: 4 bases; J trimming: 2 bases; junction bases outside the gene matches: 2. This CDR3 comprises 13 residues. CDR1 SGDLS and CDR2 YYNGEE come from the germline V gene.